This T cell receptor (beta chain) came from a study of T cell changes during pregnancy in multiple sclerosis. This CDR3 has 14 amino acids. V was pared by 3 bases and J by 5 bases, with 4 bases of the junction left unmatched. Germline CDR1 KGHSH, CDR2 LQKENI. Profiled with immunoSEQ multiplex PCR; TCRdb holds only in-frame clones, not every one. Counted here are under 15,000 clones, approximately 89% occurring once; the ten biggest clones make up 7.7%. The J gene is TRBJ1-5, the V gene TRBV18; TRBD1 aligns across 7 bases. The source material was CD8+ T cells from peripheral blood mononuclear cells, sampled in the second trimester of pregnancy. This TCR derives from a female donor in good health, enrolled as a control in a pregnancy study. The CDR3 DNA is TGTGCCAGCTCACCGGACAGGAAACATCAGCCCCAGCATTTT. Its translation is CASSPDRKHQPQHF.